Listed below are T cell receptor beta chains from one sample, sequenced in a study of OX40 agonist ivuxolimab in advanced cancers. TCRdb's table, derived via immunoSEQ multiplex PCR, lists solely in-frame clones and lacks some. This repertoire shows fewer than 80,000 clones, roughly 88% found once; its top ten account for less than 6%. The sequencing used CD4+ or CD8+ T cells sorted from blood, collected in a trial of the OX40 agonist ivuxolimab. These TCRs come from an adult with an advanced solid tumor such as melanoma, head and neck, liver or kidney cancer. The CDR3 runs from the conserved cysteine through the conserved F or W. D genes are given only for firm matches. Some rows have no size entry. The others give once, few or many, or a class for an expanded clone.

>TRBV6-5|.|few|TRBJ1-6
TGTGCCAGCAGTTACGATGGGGATTCACCCCTCCACTTT
CASSYDGDSPLHF
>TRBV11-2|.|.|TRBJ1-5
TGTGCCAGCAGCCAAAGGCCAGGACCTAATCAGCCCCAGCATTTT
CASSQRPGPNQPQHF
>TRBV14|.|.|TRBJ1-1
TGTGCCAGCAGCCCTACAATGAACACTGAAGCTTTCTTT
CASSPTMNTEAFF
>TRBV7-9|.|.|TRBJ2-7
TGTGCCAGCAGCCCGGGTGTCGCCTACGAGCAGTACTTC
CASSPGVAYEQYF
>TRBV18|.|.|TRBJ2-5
TGTGCCAGCTCACCACTTCAGGGCCAAGAGACCCAGTACTTC
CASSPLQGQETQYF
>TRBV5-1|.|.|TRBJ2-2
TGCGCCAGCAGCTTCCCGGACTATCTTTCCGCGAACACCGGGGAGCTGTTTTTT
CASSFPDYLSANTGELFF
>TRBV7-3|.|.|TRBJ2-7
TGTGCCAGCAGGTCAATCGGGACAACTTCCTACGAGCAGTACTTC
CASRSIGTTSYEQYF
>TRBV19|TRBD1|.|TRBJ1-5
TGTGCCAGTAAAGACAGGGGATTTCAGCCCCAGCATTTT
CASKDRGFQPQHF
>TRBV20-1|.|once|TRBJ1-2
TGCAGTGCTCCCAGGGAAAATGGCTACACCTTC
CSAPRENGYTF
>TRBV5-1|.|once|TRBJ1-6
TGCGCCAGCAGCTTGGAGGGATCCTATAATTCACCCCTCCACTTT
CASSLEGSYNSPLHF
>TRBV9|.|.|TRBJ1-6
TGTGCCAGCAGCGTAGACGGCAAAAATTCACCCCTCCACTTT
CASSVDGKNSPLHF
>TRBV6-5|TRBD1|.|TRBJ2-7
TGTGCCAGCAGTTACTACGCCGGGACAGGGGCTTACGAGCAGTACTTC
CASSYYAGTGAYEQYF
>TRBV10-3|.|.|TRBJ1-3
TGTGCCATCAGCTCCGAATCTGGAAACACCATATATTTT
CAISSESGNTIYF
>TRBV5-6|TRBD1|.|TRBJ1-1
TGTGCCAGCAGCTTCGGACAGGGGGCCCCGAACACTGAAGCTTTCTTT
CASSFGQGAPNTEAFF
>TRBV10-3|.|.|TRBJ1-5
TGTGCCATCAGTGAAATCGGCAGCAATCAGCCCCAGCATTTT
CAISEIGSNQPQHF
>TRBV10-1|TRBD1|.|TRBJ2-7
TGCGCCAGCAGTGGGGACAGGGAAGACGAGCAGTACTTC
CASSGDREDEQYF